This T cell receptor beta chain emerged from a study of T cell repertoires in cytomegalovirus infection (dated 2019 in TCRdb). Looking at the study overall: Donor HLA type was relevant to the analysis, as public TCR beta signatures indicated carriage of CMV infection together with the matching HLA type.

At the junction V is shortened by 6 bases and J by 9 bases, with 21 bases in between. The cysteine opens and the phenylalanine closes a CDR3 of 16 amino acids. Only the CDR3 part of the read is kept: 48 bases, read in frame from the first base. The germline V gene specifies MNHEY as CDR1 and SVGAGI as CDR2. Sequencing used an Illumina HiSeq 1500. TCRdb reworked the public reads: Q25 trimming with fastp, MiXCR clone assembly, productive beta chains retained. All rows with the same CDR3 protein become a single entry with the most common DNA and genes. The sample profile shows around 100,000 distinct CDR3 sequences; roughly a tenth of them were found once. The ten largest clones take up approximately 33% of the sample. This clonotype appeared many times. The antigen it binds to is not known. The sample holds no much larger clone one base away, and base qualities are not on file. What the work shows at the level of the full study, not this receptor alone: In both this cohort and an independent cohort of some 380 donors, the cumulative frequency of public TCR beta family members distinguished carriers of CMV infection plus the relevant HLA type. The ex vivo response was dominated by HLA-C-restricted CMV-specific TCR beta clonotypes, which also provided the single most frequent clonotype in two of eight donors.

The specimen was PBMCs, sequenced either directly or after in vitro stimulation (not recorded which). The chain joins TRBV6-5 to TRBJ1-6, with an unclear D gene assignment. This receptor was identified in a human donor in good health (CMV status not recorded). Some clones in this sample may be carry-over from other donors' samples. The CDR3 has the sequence CASRRQGRPVFSPLHF. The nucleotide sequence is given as TGTGCCAGCAGGCGCCAAGGACGGCCGGTTTTTTCACCCCTCCACTTT.